The rows below give T cell receptor beta chains drawn from one sample of a study of early T cells in non-severe SARS-CoV-2 infection. One entry per CDR3 protein results from TCRdb running MiXCR on the 5' RACE reads. Here the sample spans some 71,000 distinct CDR3 sequences, roughly 15% being singletons. The sample comprised whole blood. The receptors shown here come from an adult who was a healthcare worker with PCR-confirmed SARS-CoV-2 infection or an uninfected control (not recorded which). Each CDR3 is given with its conserved first and last residue. D genes are given only for firm matches. Clone sizes are given selectively: once, few, many, or a class where the clone is expanded.

size	V	D	J	CDR3	DNA
.	TRBV29-1	.	TRBJ2-5	CSVDRTQYF	TGCAGCGTTGATCGGACCCAGTACTTC
.	TRBV6-1	.	TRBJ1-2	CASSGQPTGYGYTF	TGTGCCAGCAGTGGCCAGCCGACAGGCTATGGCTACACCTTC
.	TRBV20-1	TRBD1	TRBJ1-1	CSAGRQGVNTEAFF	TGCAGTGCCGGACGACAGGGGGTTAACACTGAAGCTTTCTTT
.	TRBV29-1	.	TRBJ1-1	CSVFNPGNTEAFF	TGCAGCGTCTTCAACCCGGGGAACACTGAAGCTTTCTTT
.	TRBV20-1	TRBD2	TRBJ2-1	CSATPGLAGGLGEQFF	TGCAGTGCAACCCCGGGACTAGCGGGGGGGCTGGGTGAGCAGTTCTTC
.	TRBV11-2	.	TRBJ1-2	CASSLGATGPYGYTF	TGTGCCAGCAGCTTAGGAGCGACAGGACCCTATGGCTACACCTTC
.	TRBV4-1	TRBD1	TRBJ1-2	CASSQTGAYGYTF	TGCGCCAGCAGCCAGACAGGGGCCTATGGCTACACCTTC
.	TRBV3-1	TRBD1	TRBJ1-1	CASRRGQGNTEAFF	TGTGCCAGCAGGAGGGGGCAGGGGAACACTGAAGCTTTCTTT
many	TRBV12-3/TRBV12-4	.	TRBJ2-7	CASSPGHSSYEQYF	TGTGCCAGCAGTCCCGGACATAGCTCCTACGAGCAGTACTTC
.	TRBV3-1	.	TRBJ1-5	CASSQWGQVNQPQHF	TGTGCCAGCAGCCAATGGGGACAAGTCAATCAGCCCCAGCATTTT
.	TRBV6-5	TRBD1	TRBJ2-4	CASSSGTGYKNIQYF	TGTGCCAGCAGTTCTGGGACAGGTTACAAAAACATTCAGTACTTC
many	TRBV20-1	.	TRBJ2-7	CSARKGLYEQYF	TGCAGTGCTAGGAAGGGCCTCTACGAGCAGTACTTC
many	TRBV7-9	TRBD2	TRBJ2-5	CASSSLRSAGQETQYF	TGTGCCAGCAGCTCCCTCCGCTCAGCGGGGCAAGAGACCCAGTACTTC
.	TRBV18	.	TRBJ1-4	CASSPPGPNPINEKLFF	TGTGCCAGCTCACCACCCGGACCAAATCCCATCAATGAAAAACTGTTTTTT
few	TRBV7-2	TRBD1	TRBJ1-2	CASSSFFPPGTGYGYTF	TGTGCCAGCAGCTCATTCTTCCCCCCCGGGACAGGCTATGGCTACACCTTC
.	TRBV25-1	.	TRBJ1-1	CASSERRDTEAFF	TGTGCCAGCAGTGAAAGAAGGGACACTGAAGCTTTCTTT
many	TRBV10-3	.	TRBJ1-6	CAIRPDDTENSPLHF	TGTGCCATCAGACCGGACGACACCGAGAATTCACCCCTCCACTTT
.	TRBV19	.	TRBJ2-7	CASSIQATAYEQYF	TGTGCCAGTAGTATACAGGCGACCGCCTACGAGCAGTACTTC
.	TRBV20-1	.	TRBJ1-1	CSARIGGRRNTEAFF	TGCAGTGCTAGGATTGGGGGCCGCCGTAACACTGAAGCTTTCTTT
few	TRBV6-1	.	TRBJ2-5	CASSGGDKETQYF	TGTGCCAGCAGCGGAGGGGATAAGGAGACCCAGTACTTC
.	TRBV7-3	TRBD2	TRBJ2-1	CASSATSGSYNEQFF	TGTGCCAGCAGCGCAACTAGCGGGTCTTACAATGAGCAGTTCTTC
few	TRBV7-2	TRBD1	TRBJ1-3	CASTRQGDLLSGNTIYF	TGTGCCAGTACCAGACAGGGGGATCTACTCTCTGGAAACACCATATATTTT
many	TRBV28	.	TRBJ1-1	CASPGEGETEAFF	TGTGCCAGCCCCGGGGAAGGGGAAACTGAAGCTTTCTTT
.	TRBV29-1	TRBD2	TRBJ2-3	CSVLPTSGAAQYF	TGCAGCGTTCTACCAACTAGCGGGGCTGCGCAGTATTTT
many	TRBV12-3/TRBV12-4	TRBD1	TRBJ2-2	CASSPTGTGKTGELFF	TGTGCCAGCAGTCCGACCGGGACAGGGAAAACCGGGGAGCTGTTTTTT
many	TRBV7-6	.	TRBJ1-2	CASSPRSPNYGYTF	TGTGCCAGCAGCCCGCGGAGTCCCAACTATGGCTACACCTTC
many	TRBV20-1	.	TRBJ2-1	CSAPRSVGQGEQFF	TGCAGTGCCCCTCGTAGCGTGGGACAAGGGGAGCAGTTCTTC
.	TRBV28	TRBD1	TRBJ1-5	CASRPSQGAGQPQHF	TGTGCCAGCAGGCCTTCCCAGGGGGCGGGTCAGCCCCAGCATTTT
many	TRBV7-9	TRBD1	TRBJ1-4	CASSYRGANEKLFF	TGTGCCAGCAGCTACAGGGGAGCTAATGAAAAACTGTTTTTT
.	TRBV29-1	.	TRBJ1-1	CRAVRGNTEAFF	TGCAGGGCGGTGAGGGGGAACACTGAAGCTTTCTTT
few	TRBV9	.	TRBJ1-1	CASSAHSNTEAFF	TGTGCCAGCAGCGCCCACAGCAACACTGAAGCTTTCTTT
.	TRBV29-1	.	TRBJ2-5	CSVVGGETQYF	TGCAGCGTTGTGGGTGGAGAGACCCAGTACTTC
.	TRBV27	TRBD1	TRBJ1-6	CASSAGTGNSPLHF	TGTGCCAGCAGTGCCGGGACAGGGAATTCACCCCTCCACTTT
many	TRBV20-1	.	TRBJ1-3	CSATGVAGNTIYF	TGCAGTGCTACAGGGGTCGCTGGAAACACCATATATTTT
many	TRBV20-1	.	TRBJ1-6	CSARDRAKSNSPLHF	TGCAGTGCTAGAGATCGGGCAAAAAGCAATTCACCCCTCCACTTT
few	TRBV29-1	.	TRBJ1-1	CSVTLGGNTEAFF	TGCAGCGTTACCCTTGGGGGCAACACTGAAGCTTTCTTT
.	TRBV20-1	.	TRBJ1-2	CSARGPTGRYGYTF	TGCAGTGCTAGAGGTCCCACAGGGCGCTATGGCTACACCTTC
.	TRBV3-1	.	TRBJ2-3	CASSPTGLTDTQYF	TGTGCCAGCAGCCCCACAGGGCTCACAGATACGCAGTATTTT
.	TRBV11-2	.	TRBJ2-5	CASSSSGTPQETQYF	TGTGCCAGCAGCTCATCCGGGACCCCACAAGAGACCCAGTACTTC
.	TRBV29-1	.	TRBJ2-2	CSVGGYLNTGELFF	TGCAGCGTTGGGGGATATCTGAACACCGGGGAGCTGTTTTTT
.	TRBV5-1	.	TRBJ2-3	CASSSVQPTDTQYF	TGCGCCAGCTCCTCGGTTCAGCCCACAGATACGCAGTATTTT
many	TRBV7-9	TRBD2	TRBJ2-3	CASSDTAGGSDTQYF	TGTGCCAGCAGCGATACAGCGGGGGGATCAGATACGCAGTATTTT
few	TRBV5-4	.	TRBJ2-1	CASSWTVSEQFF	TGTGCCAGCAGCTGGACAGTCAGTGAGCAGTTCTTC
many	TRBV6-6	.	TRBJ2-7	CASSVHYEQYF	TGTGCCAGCAGCGTCCACTACGAGCAGTACTTC
few	TRBV6-5	TRBD1	TRBJ1-1	CASSPPGGTEAFF	TGTGCCAGCAGTCCCCCAGGGGGAACTGAAGCTTTCTTT